This section outlines one TCR beta chain sequence together with its context. The source of the sample is a study of Graves' ophthalmopathy and Graves' hyperthyroidism. TCR beta CDR3 regions were amplified from RNA transcripts. First-round RT-PCR relied on HTBI primers, and a second-round multiplex PCR came next. TCRdb reanalysed the multiplex PCR reads using MiXCR and keeps one entry per CDR3 protein. The top ten hold about 4.2% of the sample, which has 450,000 to 600,000 distinct CDR3 sequences, less than 40% seen once. The receptor was derived from an adult man with Graves' hyperthyroidism. Sequencing used peripheral blood or thyroid tissue (not recorded which).

The CDR3 loop is CASSLTSREQYF. CDR3 coding DNA: TGCGCCAGCAGCCTAACCTCGAGGGAGCAGTACTTC. The chain employs TRBV5-1 and TRBJ2-7, with D uncertain. CDR1 and CDR2 (germline): SGHRS, YFSETQ. The V end lost 4 bases, the J end lost 7 bases, and 12 bases lay between the germline ends. The CDR3 totals 12 residues.